One and the same sample provided the 15 T cell receptor beta chains below, sequenced in a study of T cells in Graves' hyperthyroidism and ophthalmopathy. Amplified TCR beta CDR3 regions derived from RNA transcripts. An initial round of RT-PCR targeting the TCR CDR3 relied on the HTBI primer set. TCRdb called the multiplex PCR reads again in MiXCR, with one record for every CDR3 protein. In the table there are a few hundred thousand distinct CDR3 sequences, under 20% of which are singletons. Sequences were obtained from blood. All receptors come from a man aged 18 to 30 with Graves' ophthalmopathy.

This clonotype was detected a few times. The rearrangement joins TRBV15 to TRBJ2-7; D is unresolved. The V gene lost 0 bases and the J gene lost 4 bases, with 7 bases spanning the gap. The CDR3 has 13 residues. Germline-derived CDR1 and CDR2 are LNHNV and YYDKDF (reference sequence). The CDR3 DNA follows: TGTGCCACCAGCAGAGATGGCCCTTACGAGCAGTACTTC. Protein: CATSRDGPYEQYF. Full variable domain (missing parts from reference TRBV15 and TRBJ2-7): DAMVIQNPRYQVTQFGKPVTLSCSQTLNHNVMYWYQQKSSQAPKLLFHYYDKDFNNEADTPDNFQSRRPNTSFCFLDIRSPGLGDTAMYLCATSRDGPYEQYFGPGTRLTVT.

Only a few counts were recorded for this clonotype. V gene TRBV2 combines with J gene TRBJ2-1; TRBD2 agrees at 11 bases. Germline CDR1 SNHLY, CDR2 FYNNEI. The length of the CDR3 is 19 residues. V gave up 4 bases and J gave up 1 base; unmatched junction bases: 12. The CDR3 nucleotides are TGTGCCAGCAGTGGACGCCTACTAGCGGGGGCCTTATCCTACAATGAGCAGTTCTTC. This encodes CASSGRLLAGALSYNEQFF.

The chain combines TRBV6-5 with TRBJ1-6; possible D gene TRBD1, 6 bases. Trimming pared 2 bases from V and 0 bases from J, leaving 11 bases between. Germline V gene lookup returns CDR1 MNHEY and CDR2 SVGAGI. The CDR3 has 17 amino acids. DNA for the CDR3: TGTGCCAGCAGTTACCGTACGGACAGCTCCTATAATTCACCCCTCCACTTT. Amino acids: CASSYRTDSSYNSPLHF.

CDR3 coding DNA: TGCGCCAGCAGCGCGACCGGGACAGGGAATGAAAAACTGTTTTTT. It translates to CASSATGTGNEKLFF. This chain links TRBV5-1 with TRBJ1-4; 9 nucleotides line up with TRBD1. Germline lookup yields CDR1 SGHRS and CDR2 YFSETQ. This CDR3 region has 15 residues. Losses at the gene ends were 4 bases for V and 5 bases for J; bases not matched to a gene: 6.

V usage is TRBV4-3 and J usage is TRBJ1-1; 7 bases agree with TRBD1. There are 16 residues in the CDR3. J lost 2 bases, V lost 3 bases, and 9 bases had no gene match. Looked up from germline, CDR1 is LGHNA and CDR2 is YSLEER. CDR3 nucleotides: TGCGCCAGCAGCCAGACAGGCCGGGACAGAAACACTGAAGCTTTCTTT. Its protein is CASSQTGRDRNTEAFF.

This clonotype was recorded at least ten times. The CDR3 sequence: CASSPQIDYEQYF. Written as DNA, the CDR3 is TGTGCCAGCTCACCCCAGATTGATTACGAGCAGTACTTC. The chain links TRBV18 to TRBJ2-7; no definite D call. This CDR3 has 13 amino acids. Trimming removed 3 bases from V and 4 bases from J, with 10 bases in between. The germline V gene encodes CDR1 KGHSH and CDR2 LQKENI.

There are many counts of this clonotype. The rearrangement uses TRBV3-1 and TRBJ1-1, with TRBD1 as a possible D gene (6 bases). Trimming took off 4 bases at V and 0 bases at J, with 12 bases between the two ends. The CDR3 consists of 15 residues. The V gene's germline CDR1 is LGHDT and CDR2 YNNKEL (reference sequence). This CDR3 is CASSPLGGLNTEAFF. Written as DNA, the CDR3 is TGTGCCAGCAGCCCCCTAGGGGGGCTGAACACTGAAGCTTTCTTT.

This clonotype was counted many times. The chain joins TRBV12-3 or TRBV12-4 to TRBJ2-7; 7 bases are shared with TRBD2. This CDR3 has 16 amino acids. V was pared by 1 base and J by 1 base, with 7 bases of the junction left unmatched. The DNA for the CDR3 is TGTGCCAGCAGTTTAGATATGTGGGGGGGGTCCTACGAGCAGTACTTC. Residues: CASSLDMWGGSYEQYF.

V is TRBV24-1 and J is TRBJ1-1; D ambiguous. V shed 7 bases and J shed 0 bases, with 8 bases lying between them. CDR3 length equals 13 residues. In germline, CDR1 is KGHDR, CDR2 SFDVKD. Here the CDR3 DNA reads TGTGCCACCAGAGCTGAGATGAACACTGAAGCTTTCTTT. It specifies CATRAEMNTEAFF.

There are many counts of this clonotype. This chain uses TRBV20-1 with TRBJ2-1; D is unclear. The CDR3 has 11 amino acids. Germline V lookup: CDR1 DFQATT, CDR2 SNEGSKA (reference sequence). Trimming removed 5 bases at V and 8 bases at J, with 10 bases between. The CDR3 DNA is TGCAGTGCTTTAGGTTCGGATGAGCAGTTCTTC. Protein sequence: CSALGSDEQFF.

The V call is TRBV4-1, the J call TRBJ2-7; D is unresolved. The V end lost 1 base, the J end lost 4 bases, and 8 bases lay between the germline ends. Germline values: CDR1 MGHRA, CDR2 YSYEKL. The CDR3 runs 13 residues. CDR3 in amino acids: CASSQGTPYEQYF. In DNA, the CDR3 is TGCGCCAGCAGCCAAGGGACCCCTTACGAGCAGTACTTC.

This clonotype was picked up many times. V and J are TRBV20-1 and TRBJ2-3; 12 bases fit TRBD1. The V and J ends lost 3 bases and 1 base, in that order; junction bases with no gene match: 14. The germline V gene has CDR1 DFQATT and CDR2 SNEGSKA (reference sequence). The CDR3 runs 19 residues. CDR3 nucleotide sequence: TGCAGTGCTAGGTTTCCCGGGACAGGGGGCGGTGGTGGCACAGATACGCAGTATTTT. Translation gives CSARFPGTGGGGGTDTQYF.

The sample holds many counts of this clonotype. J is TRBJ1-5 and V is TRBV2; the D is unclear. The CDR3 consists of 15 residues. V dropped 0 bases and J dropped 6 bases, with 12 bases sitting between them. The germline V gene encodes CDR1 SNHLY and CDR2 FYNNEI. The CDR3 bases are TGTGCCAGCAGTGAAGCGTACTGGTCCGGTCAGCCCCAGCATTTT. Encoded protein: CASSEAYWSGQPQHF.

This clonotype has a count of ten or more. For the CDR3, the DNA is TGTGCCAGCACTCCAACTAGCGGGGGGTGGAATGAGCAGTTCTTC. Protein product: CASTPTSGGWNEQFF. The chain couples TRBV6-2 or TRBV6-3 to TRBJ2-1, with 12 nucleotides matching TRBD2. The CDR3 is 15 amino acids. Germline trimming cut 7 bases from V and 7 bases from J; bases unmatched to any gene: 8. Germline V gene data show CDR1 as MNHEY and CDR2 as SVGEGT.

The CDR3 coding sequence is TGTGCCAGCAGTTACTTTGCACCGGGTTATAGCAATCAGCCCCAGCATTTT. It codes for CASSYFAPGYSNQPQHF. The chain has TRBV6-2 or TRBV6-3 and TRBJ1-5; D is unclear. The CDR3 length is 17 residues. Per germline, CDR1 MNHEY and CDR2 SVGEGT. The ends were cut back, 1 base at V and 0 bases at J, with 13 bases in the middle.